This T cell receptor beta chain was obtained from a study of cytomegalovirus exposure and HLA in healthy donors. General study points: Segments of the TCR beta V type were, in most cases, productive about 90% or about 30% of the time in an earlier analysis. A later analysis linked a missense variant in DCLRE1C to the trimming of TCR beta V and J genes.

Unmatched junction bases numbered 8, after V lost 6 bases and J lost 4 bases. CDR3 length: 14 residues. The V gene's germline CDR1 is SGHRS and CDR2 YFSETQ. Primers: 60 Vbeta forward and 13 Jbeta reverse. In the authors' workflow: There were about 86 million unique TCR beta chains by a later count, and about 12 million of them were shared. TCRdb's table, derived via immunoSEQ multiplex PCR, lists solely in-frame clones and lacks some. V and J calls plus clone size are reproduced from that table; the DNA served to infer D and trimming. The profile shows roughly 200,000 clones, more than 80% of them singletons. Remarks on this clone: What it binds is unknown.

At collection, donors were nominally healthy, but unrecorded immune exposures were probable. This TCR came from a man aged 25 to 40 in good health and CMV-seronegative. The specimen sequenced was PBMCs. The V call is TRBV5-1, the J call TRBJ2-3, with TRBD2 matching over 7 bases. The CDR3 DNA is TGCGCCAGCATGAGGTGGGGGGGGGCAGATACGCAGTATTTT. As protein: CASMRWGGADTQYF.